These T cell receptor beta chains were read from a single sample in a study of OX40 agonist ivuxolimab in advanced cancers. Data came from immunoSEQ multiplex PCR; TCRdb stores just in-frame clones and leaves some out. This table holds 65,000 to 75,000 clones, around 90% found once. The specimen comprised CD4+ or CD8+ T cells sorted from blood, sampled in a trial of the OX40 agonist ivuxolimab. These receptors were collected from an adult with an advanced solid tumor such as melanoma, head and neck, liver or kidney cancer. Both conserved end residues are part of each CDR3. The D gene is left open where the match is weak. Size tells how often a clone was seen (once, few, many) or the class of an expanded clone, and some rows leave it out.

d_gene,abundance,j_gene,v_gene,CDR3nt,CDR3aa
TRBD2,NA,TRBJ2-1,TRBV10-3,TGTGCCATCAGTGAGTCAGGTAGGGGCGGGAGAACATCCTACAATGAGCAGTTCTTC,CAISESGRGGRTSYNEQFF
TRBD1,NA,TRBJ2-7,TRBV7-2,TGTGCCAGCAGCTTGACCAGGGACAGGGCGCACGAGCAGTACTTC,CASSLTRDRAHEQYF
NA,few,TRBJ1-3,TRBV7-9,TGTGCCAGCAGCTTAGCGCTTGCAGGGGATATGTATGGAAACACCATATATTTT,CASSLALAGDMYGNTIYF
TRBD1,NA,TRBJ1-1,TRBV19,TGTGCCAGTAATCCGGGACAGATGAACACTGAAGCTTTCTTT,CASNPGQMNTEAFF
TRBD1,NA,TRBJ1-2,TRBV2,TGTGCCAGCAGCGTACAGGGGGTAGGAGGCTACACCTTC,CASSVQGVGGYTF
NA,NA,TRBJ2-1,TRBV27,TGTGCCAGCACCGCGCGATCCAGTTACCCCAATGAGCAGTTCTTC,CASTARSSYPNEQFF
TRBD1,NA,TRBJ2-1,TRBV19,TGTGCCAGTAGTATATTTCTAGCAGGAGTGACAGGGGATGAGCAGTTCTTC,CASSIFLAGVTGDEQFF
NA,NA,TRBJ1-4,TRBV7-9,TGTGCCAGCAGCCCAGACTCTGACGAAAAACTGTTTTTT,CASSPDSDEKLFF
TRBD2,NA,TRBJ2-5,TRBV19,TGTGCCAGTAGTCCCGGGACTAGCGGGAGGGGGGAGACCCAGTACTTC,CASSPGTSGRGETQYF
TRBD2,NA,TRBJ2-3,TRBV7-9,TGTGCCAGCAGCCTTAGCGGGAGCGGAGCAGATACGCAGTATTTT,CASSLSGSGADTQYF
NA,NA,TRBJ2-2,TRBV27,TGTGCCAGCAGTTTAGTCTGGGGAGTGGCCGGGGAGCTGTTTTTT,CASSLVWGVAGELFF
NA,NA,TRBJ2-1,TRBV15,TGTGCCACCAGCAGAGTTAGGACAGATTACAATGAGCAGTTCTTC,CATSRVRTDYNEQFF
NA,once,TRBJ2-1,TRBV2,TGTGCCAGCAGTTTGGTAGGACAAAGCTCCTACAATGAGCAGTTCTTC,CASSLVGQSSYNEQFF
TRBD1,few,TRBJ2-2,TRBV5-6,TGTGCCAGCAGCTTGAGGGACAGGGCCGGGGAGCTGTTTTTT,CASSLRDRAGELFF
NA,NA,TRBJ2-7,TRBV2,TGTGCCACACTACGGGACACACACTACGAGCAGTACTTC,CATLRDTHYEQYF
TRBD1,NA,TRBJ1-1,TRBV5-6,TGTGCCAGCAGCACGGGACAGTCGAACACTGAAGCTTTCTTT,CASSTGQSNTEAFF
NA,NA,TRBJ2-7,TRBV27,TGTGCCAGCAGTTGGGGAACCGGGACAAATCCTTCCGAGCAGTACTTC,CASSWGTGTNPSEQYF
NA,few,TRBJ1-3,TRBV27,TGTGCCAGCAGTCTTACAGGAGTCTCTGGAAACACCATATATTTT,CASSLTGVSGNTIYF
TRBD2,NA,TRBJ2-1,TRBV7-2,TGTGCCAGCAGCCGGACTAGCGGGAGAGGGTACAATGAGCAGTTCTTC,CASSRTSGRGYNEQFF
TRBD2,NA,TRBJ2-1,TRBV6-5,TGTGCCAGCAGTTACTCGTTGGTAGCGGGAGGTGATGAGCAGTTCTTC,CASSYSLVAGGDEQFF
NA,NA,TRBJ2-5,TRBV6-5,TGTGCCAGCAGTTACGTCGGGGCGGGGAAAAAAGAGACCCAGTACTTC,CASSYVGAGKKETQYF
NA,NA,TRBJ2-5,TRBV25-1,TGTGCCAGCAGTGAGGAGGGTGGGGGGGAGACCCAGTACTTC,CASSEEGGGETQYF
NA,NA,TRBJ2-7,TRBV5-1,TGCGCCAGCAGCGGACTCACCTACGAGCAGTACTTC,CASSGLTYEQYF
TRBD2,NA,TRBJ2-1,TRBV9,TGTGCCAGCAGCGTCTCTAGCGGGGCCGCAGGGGAGCAGTTCTTC,CASSVSSGAAGEQFF
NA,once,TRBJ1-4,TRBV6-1,TGTGCCAGCAGTGGAAGGAATAATGAAAAACTGTTTTTT,CASSGRNNEKLFF
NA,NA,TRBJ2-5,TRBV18,TGTGCCAGCTCACTGACACTAACTAGTCAAGAGACCCAGTACTTC,CASSLTLTSQETQYF
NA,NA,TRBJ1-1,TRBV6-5,TGTGCCAGCAGGCCCCAACAGGGAGCGAACACTGAAGCTTTCTTT,CASRPQQGANTEAFF
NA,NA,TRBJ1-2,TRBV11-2,TGTGCCAGCAGCTTAGATTGGGGAAACTATGGCTACACCTTC,CASSLDWGNYGYTF
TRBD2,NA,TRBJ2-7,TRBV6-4,TGTGCCAGCAGCCTAGTGGCTAGCGGGAGATACGAGCAGTACTTC,CASSLVASGRYEQYF
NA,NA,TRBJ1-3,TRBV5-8,TGTGCCAGCAGCTTGTATCTGAACTCTGGAAACACCATATATTTT,CASSLYLNSGNTIYF
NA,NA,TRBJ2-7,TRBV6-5,TGTGCCAGCAGTTACGGTCTATCCTCCTACGAGCAGTACTTC,CASSYGLSSYEQYF
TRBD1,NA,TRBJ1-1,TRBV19,TGTGCCAGTAGTAGCCCTTACAGGGGCACTGAAGCTTTCTTT,CASSSPYRGTEAFF
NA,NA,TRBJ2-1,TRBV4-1,TGCGCCAGCAGCCAAGATTACCAAAATGAGCAGTTCTTC,CASSQDYQNEQFF
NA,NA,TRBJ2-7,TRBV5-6,TGTGCCAGCAGCTTGGTCAGCTCCCTTAGTTACGAGCAGTACTTC,CASSLVSSLSYEQYF
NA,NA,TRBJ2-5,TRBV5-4,TGTGCCAGCAGCTTGGAGACCGCCAGCGAGACCCAGTACTTC,CASSLETASETQYF
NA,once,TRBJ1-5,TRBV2,TGTGCCAGCACGCTTCTCGCTAGCAATCAGCCCCAGCATTTT,CASTLLASNQPQHF
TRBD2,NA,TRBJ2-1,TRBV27,TGTGCCAGCGATAAGAGGGCTAGCGGGAGTACGGGAAATGAGCAGTTCTTC,CASDKRASGSTGNEQFF
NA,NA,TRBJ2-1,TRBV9,TGTGCCAGCAGCGTAGTTCCAGGGTCTAATGAGCAGTTCTTC,CASSVVPGSNEQFF
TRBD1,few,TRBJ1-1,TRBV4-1,TGCGCCAGCAGTTCGACAGGGGAGACTGAAGCTTTCTTT,CASSSTGETEAFF
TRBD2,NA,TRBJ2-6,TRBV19,TGTGCCAGTAGTATGGGGGGACTAGCTGTGGCCAACGTCCTGACTTTC,CASSMGGLAVANVLTF
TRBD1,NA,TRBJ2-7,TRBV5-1,TGCGCCAGCAGCTTGACTGGGGGACAGGGCTACGAGCAGTACTTC,CASSLTGGQGYEQYF
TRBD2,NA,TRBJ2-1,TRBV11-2,TGTGCCAGCAGCTTAGCCTTAAAAGCGGGAGGAAGCTACAATGAGCAGTTCTTC,CASSLALKAGGSYNEQFF
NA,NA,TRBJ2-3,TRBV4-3,TGCGCCAGCAGTAATCCCACAGATACGCAGTATTTT,CASSNPTDTQYF
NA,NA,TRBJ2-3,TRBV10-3,TGTGCCATCAGTGAACAGCTAGCGAGCACAGATACGCAGTATTTT,CAISEQLASTDTQYF
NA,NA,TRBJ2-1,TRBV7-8,TGTGCCAGCAGCCAGAGGGAAGTGGGACTTGCAAACAATGAGCAGTTCTTC,CASSQREVGLANNEQFF